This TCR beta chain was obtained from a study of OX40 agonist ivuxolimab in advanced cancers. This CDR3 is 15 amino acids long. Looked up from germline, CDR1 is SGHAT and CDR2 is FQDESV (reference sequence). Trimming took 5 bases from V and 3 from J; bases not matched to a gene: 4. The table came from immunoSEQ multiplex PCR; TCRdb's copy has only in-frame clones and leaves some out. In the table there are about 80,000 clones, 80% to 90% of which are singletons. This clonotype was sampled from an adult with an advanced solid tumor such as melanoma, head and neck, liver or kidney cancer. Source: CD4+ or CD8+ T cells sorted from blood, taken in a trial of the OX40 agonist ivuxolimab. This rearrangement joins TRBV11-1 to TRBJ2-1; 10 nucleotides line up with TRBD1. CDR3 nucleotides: TGTGCCAGCAGCCTGGGACAGGGGAACTACAATGAGCAGTTCTTC. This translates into CASSLGQGNYNEQFF.